This is a list of T cell receptor beta chains from one sample in a study of beta chain features in type 1 diabetes. Assay: immunoSEQ multiplex PCR; the TCRdb copy retains only in-frame clones and omits some. The repertoire includes 600,000 or so clones, approximately 13% of them detected once, and 0.095% to 0.15% sits in the top ten. Sequenced material: naive CD4+ T cells from blood. The source of these receptors is a young man with type 1 diabetes. Each CDR3 is given without its conserved first and last residue.

j_gene: TRBJ2-7; v_gene: TRBV2; CDR3aa: ASSVLETYEQY
j_gene: TRBJ2-1; v_gene: TRBV5-5; CDR3aa: ASSSGQGAYNEQF
j_gene: TRBJ1-1; v_gene: TRBV9; CDR3aa: ASSVVSQNTEAF
j_gene: TRBJ1-6; v_gene: TRBV7-2; CDR3aa: AITSRGGGNSPLH
j_gene: TRBJ1-3; v_gene: TRBV7-2; CDR3aa: ASSPGWVGNTIY
j_gene: TRBJ2-7; v_gene: TRBV27; CDR3aa: ASSTSGQLTYEQY
j_gene: TRBJ1-6; v_gene: TRBV5-4; CDR3aa: ASSLAGGTGSPLH
j_gene: TRBJ2-5; v_gene: TRBV7-7; CDR3aa: ASSPLGAETQY
j_gene: TRBJ2-5; v_gene: TRBV7-2; CDR3aa: ASSLSAGGLETQY
j_gene: TRBJ2-1; v_gene: TRBV5-1; CDR3aa: ASSFGTGRNEQF
j_gene: TRBJ1-4; v_gene: TRBV1; CDR3aa: TSSQDSQGWEKLF
j_gene: TRBJ1-6; v_gene: TRBV5-6; CDR3aa: ASSLVGSPLH
j_gene: TRBJ2-5; v_gene: TRBV2; CDR3aa: ASRPTSGTGD
j_gene: TRBJ1-2; v_gene: TRBV9; CDR3aa: ASSVRPNGYGYT
j_gene: TRBJ1-5; v_gene: TRBV10-3; CDR3aa: AIRSGQGNQPQH
j_gene: TRBJ2-5; v_gene: TRBV10-3; CDR3aa: AIRSAGGGETQY
j_gene: TRBJ1-2; v_gene: TRBV5-1; CDR3aa: ASSLAGQGDYGYT
j_gene: TRBJ2-3; v_gene: TRBV7-3; CDR3aa: ASSLRGPGHAGDTQY
j_gene: TRBJ1-6; v_gene: TRBV27; CDR3aa: ASSRPGTGSGSPLH
j_gene: TRBJ2-3; v_gene: TRBV4-3; CDR3aa: ASSRVQTGGNTDTQY
j_gene: TRBJ2-1; v_gene: TRBV6-5; CDR3aa: ATRGAVSYNEQF
j_gene: TRBJ1-4; v_gene: TRBV25-1; CDR3aa: ASSDSRDTLGINEKLF
j_gene: TRBJ1-2; v_gene: TRBV14; CDR3aa: ASSQERRSYGYT
j_gene: TRBJ2-3; v_gene: TRBV27; CDR3aa: ASSLKVADTQY
j_gene: TRBJ2-7; v_gene: TRBV7-2; CDR3aa: ASSGQTEQY
j_gene: TRBJ2-5; v_gene: TRBV7-9; CDR3aa: ASRTTGLETQY
j_gene: TRBJ2-4; v_gene: TRBV6-5; CDR3aa: ASSYSKDRDRAY
j_gene: TRBJ1-5; v_gene: TRBV2; CDR3aa: ASSEALGGRGKQPQH
j_gene: TRBJ1-4; v_gene: TRBV7-9; CDR3aa: ASSPWRGTTTNEKLF
j_gene: TRBJ1-2; v_gene: TRBV28; CDR3aa: ASRDTRTGTYYGYT
j_gene: TRBJ1-2; v_gene: TRBV29-1; CDR3aa: SAVGPGTPGGYT
j_gene: TRBJ2-1; v_gene: TRBV7-8; CDR3aa: ASILDRGYNEQF
j_gene: TRBJ2-1; v_gene: TRBV7-2; CDR3aa: ASSFSRGGSNNEQF
j_gene: TRBJ1-3; v_gene: TRBV15; CDR3aa: ATSRRDRISGNTIY
j_gene: TRBJ2-1; v_gene: TRBV13; CDR3aa: ASSLNAGGNEQF
j_gene: TRBJ2-2; v_gene: TRBV2; CDR3aa: ASSEQGMGTGELF
j_gene: TRBJ1-5; v_gene: TRBV7-2; CDR3aa: ASSQGVSNQPQH
j_gene: TRBJ2-3; v_gene: TRBV29-1; CDR3aa: SVIIGTGDRNTQY
j_gene: TRBJ1-5; v_gene: TRBV15; CDR3aa: ATSREAGGGNQPQH
j_gene: TRBJ2-3; v_gene: TRBV7-8; CDR3aa: ASSSTRETDTQY
j_gene: TRBJ1-6; v_gene: TRBV7-2; CDR3aa: ASSTRQDSPLH
j_gene: TRBJ1-2; v_gene: TRBV28; CDR3aa: ASSPATTGTANYT
j_gene: TRBJ1-1; v_gene: TRBV7-2; CDR3aa: ASSLEGTDTEAF
j_gene: TRBJ1-4; v_gene: TRBV19; CDR3aa: ASSREIREKLF
j_gene: TRBJ1-6; v_gene: TRBV7-2; CDR3aa: ASSLGDYNSPLH
j_gene: TRBJ1-2; v_gene: TRBV19; CDR3aa: ASRDSYYGYT
j_gene: TRBJ2-1; v_gene: TRBV14; CDR3aa: ASSQARTSGGRTSYNEQF
j_gene: TRBJ1-4; v_gene: TRBV7-2; CDR3aa: ASSPGQYEKLF
j_gene: TRBJ2-7; v_gene: TRBV10-3; CDR3aa: AISGSNSYEQY
j_gene: TRBJ2-7; v_gene: TRBV5-4; CDR3aa: ASSLAPASYEQY